Shown below are 32 T cell receptor beta chains from a single sample sequenced in a study of beta chain features in type 1 diabetes. Sequencing targeted expressed TCRB transcripts, as all isolated RNA had been reverse transcribed. Assay used: immunoSEQ multiplex PCR; TCRdb lists only in-frame clones, some missing. The sample yields around 190,000 clones, about 13% seen once. Input material: central memory CD4+ T cells from blood. All receptors come from a young woman in good health.

V gene TRBV4-3 combines with J gene TRBJ2-7, with 7 bases aligning to TRBD2. The V gene end was trimmed by 4 bases and the J gene end by 0 bases; junction bases not matched to a gene: 21. The CDR3 spans 20 residues. CDR1 and CDR2 (germline): LGHNA, YSLEER. The CDR3, as DNA: TGCGCCAGCAGCCTGGAACTGAGTGGTAGCGGGCTTTCTCACTCCTACGAGCAGTACTTC. It is translated as CASSLELSGSGLSHSYEQYF.

There are a few counts of this clone. Other DNA variants within this sample encode the same CDR3. V and J are TRBV11-2 and TRBJ2-5; the match to TRBD1 covers 8 bases. V dropped 5 bases and J dropped 4; count of bases not matched to a gene: 3. Germline V gene lookup returns CDR1 SGHAT and CDR2 FQNNGV. The CDR3 consists of 13 residues. This CDR3 reads CASSPGQGETQYF. The DNA for the CDR3 is TGTGCCAGCAGCCCCGGACAGGGAGAGACCCAGTACTTC.

Only a few counts were recorded for this clone. CDR3 amino acids: CASSKPGGRGANVLTF. The CDR3 DNA follows: TGTGCCAGCAGCAAACCGGGGGGCCGTGGGGCCAACGTCCTGACTTTC. This chain uses TRBV7-8 with TRBJ2-6, with D possibly matching TRBD2 (7 bases). The germline V and J ends were trimmed by 5 bases and 3 bases, with 14 bases remaining between them. Germline loops: CDR1 SGHVS, CDR2 FQNEAQ. The CDR3 has 16 amino acids.

V is TRBV28 and J is TRBJ1-5, with TRBD1 as a possible D gene (6 bases). Looked up from germline, CDR1 is MDHEN and CDR2 is SYDVKM. V was cut by 5 bases and J by 3 bases, with 14 bases left in between. CDR3 length: 15 amino acids. The DNA for the CDR3 is TGTGCCAGCAGTCATGGCAGGGGAGTCAATCAGCCCCAGCATTTT. Translation gives CASSHGRGVNQPQHF.

V is TRBV9 and J is TRBJ2-1, with no clear D. This CDR3 is 11 amino acids long. Trimming took off 4 bases at V and 7 bases at J, with 6 bases between the two ends. In germline, CDR1 is SGDLS, CDR2 YYNGEE. DNA for the CDR3: TGTGCCAGCAGCCTAATGAATGAGCAGTTCTTC. Translated: CASSLMNEQFF. The whole variable domain, filled in from reference TRBV9 and TRBJ2-1, reads DSGVTQTPKHLITATGQRVTLRCSPRSGDLSVYWYQQSLDQGLQFLIQYYNGEERAKGNILERFSAQQFPDLHSELNLSSLELGDSALYFCASSLMNEQFFGPGTRLTVL.

The sample holds a few counts of this clone. The junction departs from germline at one end; a sequencing error may be responsible. The chain employs TRBV6-1 and TRBJ2-6; D may be TRBD1 (6 bases). Germline CDR1 reads MNHNS; CDR2 reads SASEGT. The CDR3 contains 16 residues. CDR3: CAISGGQSGGANVLTF. DNA for the CDR3: TGTGCCATCAGTGGGGGACAATCGGGTGGGGCCAACGTCCTGACTTTC.

This clone came up a few times. This chain uses TRBV15 with TRBJ1-1; D might be TRBD1 (6 bases). This CDR3 contains 15 residues. Per germline, CDR1 LNHNV and CDR2 YYDKDF (reference sequence). V dropped 8 bases and J dropped 4 bases, with 20 bases sitting between them. CDR3 sequence: CATASIGGRVTEAFF. CDR3 sequence (DNA): TGTGCCACCGCCTCTATCGGGGGGCGGGTCACTGAAGCTTTCTTT.

This clone was picked up a small number of times. The V gene is TRBV19, the J gene TRBJ2-1; 12 bases fit TRBD2. Germline V gene data show CDR1 as LNHDA and CDR2 as SQIVND (reference sequence). This CDR3 is built from 15 residues. V lost 6 bases to trimming and J lost 4 bases; unmatched junction nucleotides: 4. This CDR3 is CASSRGLAGYNEQFF. As DNA, the CDR3 is TGTGCCAGTAGCCGAGGACTAGCGGGGTACAATGAGCAGTTCTTC.

The chain has TRBV28 and TRBJ1-2; 9 bases fit TRBD1. After removal of 3 bases from V and 7 bases from J, the junction contained 9 bases not matched to a gene. CDR1 and CDR2 from the germline V gene are MDHEN and SYDVKM. This CDR3 is built from 15 residues. The CDR3 DNA reads TGTGCCAGCAGTTTTGCCGGGACAGGGAGCAGTGGCTACACCTTC. Translation gives CASSFAGTGSSGYTF.

The V gene is TRBV28, the J gene TRBJ2-7; 11 nucleotides align to TRBD1. J was trimmed by 5 bases and V by 3 bases; bases with no gene match: 6. This CDR3 contains 15 residues. Germline assignment: CDR1 MDHEN and CDR2 SYDVKM. As DNA, the CDR3 is TGTGCCAGCAGTTTTCCGGACAGGGGGCTAAACGAGCAGTACTTC. Residues: CASSFPDRGLNEQYF.

This clone has at least ten counts. The chain carries TRBV28 and TRBJ2-3; tentatively, D is TRBD2 (6 bases). CDR1 and CDR2 from the germline V gene are MDHEN and SYDVKM. The V gene lost 3 bases and the J gene lost 4 bases, with 20 bases spanning the gap. This CDR3 comprises 17 residues. CDR3 region: CASSFLPGGRWSDTQYF. In nucleotides, the CDR3 is TGTGCCAGCAGTTTCCTACCTGGGGGGAGATGGTCAGATACGCAGTATTTT. Combining the CDR3 with reference TRBV28 and TRBJ2-3 gives the whole variable domain DVKVTQSSRYLVKRTGEKVFLECVQDMDHENMFWYRQDPGLGLRLIYFSYDVKMKEKGDIPEGYSVSREKKERFSLILESASTNQTSMYLCASSFLPGGRWSDTQYFGPGTRLTVL.

The CDR3: CASTPRSGNTIYF. The DNA for the CDR3 is TGTGCCAGCACCCCGCGGAGCGGAAACACCATATATTTT. The chain uses TRBV7-6 and TRBJ1-3, with D unresolved. Germline assignment: CDR1 SGHVS and CDR2 FNYEAQ. This CDR3 region has 13 residues. Deletions cut 7 bases from V and 4 bases from J, with 11 bases between.

The rearrangement uses TRBV29-1 and TRBJ2-7; 10 positions agree with TRBD2. With V trimmed by 6 bases and J by 6 bases, 8 bases remained unmatched. Germline loops: CDR1 SQVTM, CDR2 ANQGSEA. The CDR3 is 13 amino acids. In DNA, the CDR3 is TGCAGCGTACAGCGGGAGGGGGGCCTCGAGCAGTACTTC. It yields the protein CSVQREGGLEQYF.

There are a few counts of this clone. The chain couples TRBV7-9 to TRBJ2-1; D is possibly TRBD1 (6 bases). V was trimmed by 3 bases and J by 10 bases, leaving 10 bases between them. The CDR3 covers 12 residues. Germline loops: CDR1 SEHNR, CDR2 FQNEAQ (reference sequence). The CDR3 protein is CASSLTGYEQFF. CDR3 in DNA: TGTGCCAGCAGCTTGACAGGTTACGAGCAGTTCTTC.

This clone was detected only a few times. The chain uses TRBV4-3 and TRBJ2-3; 9 bases align to TRBD2. This CDR3 comprises 20 residues. V lost 0 bases, J lost 0 bases, and 13 bases stayed unmatched. Germline CDR1 is LGHNA and CDR2 is YSLEER. CDR3 sequence (DNA): TGCGCCAGCAGCCAAGATACCGCGACTAGCGGCCTGGCTAGCACAGATACGCAGTATTTT. It encodes CASSQDTATSGLASTDTQYF.

This clone was observed a few times. The CDR3 loop is CASSREGSSYEQYF. CDR3 coding DNA: TGTGCCAGCTCACGGGAGGGCAGCTCCTACGAGCAGTACTTC. The chain couples TRBV18 to TRBJ2-7; 7 nucleotides align to TRBD2. The CDR3 has 14 amino acids. V lost 4 bases to trimming and J lost 0 bases; unmatched junction nucleotides: 3. Germline V gene data show CDR1 as KGHSH and CDR2 as LQKENI.

The CDR3 spells CASSVRGGTEAFF. Written as DNA, the CDR3 is TGTGCCAGCAGCGTCCGGGGAGGGACTGAAGCTTTCTTT. This chain uses TRBV9 with TRBJ1-1; no firm D call. Per the germline V gene, CDR1 is SGDLS and CDR2 is YYNGEE. This CDR3 is built from 13 residues. Deletions cut 2 bases from V and 5 bases from J, with 10 bases between.

The chain employs TRBV12-5 and TRBJ1-1; unclear D gene. CDR1 and CDR2 from the germline V gene are LGHNT and FRNRAP. The CDR3 totals 14 residues. Trimming removed 4 bases from V and 1 base from J, with 10 bases in between. DNA for the CDR3: TGTGCTAGTGGTTCCGGGTCTCGGAACACTGAAGCTTTCTTT. Protein product: CASGSGSRNTEAFF.

This clone was seen more than once but under ten times. The CDR3 loop reads CASSPGTRNEKLFF. CDR3 DNA: TGTGCCAGCTCACCAGGGACAAGAAATGAAAAACTGTTTTTT. V is TRBV18 and J is TRBJ1-4; possibly TRBD1 for D (6 bases). Between the trimmed V and J ends, which lost 2 bases and 5 bases, there was a span of 9 bases. Germline V gene sequence: CDR1 KGHSH, CDR2 LQKENI. CDR3 length: 14 residues.

This clone was observed a handful of times. The chain carries TRBV27 and TRBJ2-2; D uncertain. The CDR3 contains 14 residues. Per germline, CDR1 MNHEY and CDR2 SMNVEV (reference sequence). The V end lost 5 bases, the J end lost 1 base, and 8 bases lay between the germline ends. Written as DNA, the CDR3 is TGTGCCAGCAGTGTTCGACAGAACACCGGGGAGCTGTTTTTT. This translates into CASSVRQNTGELFF.

The chain recombines TRBV2 with TRBJ2-1, with 7 nucleotides matching TRBD2. This CDR3 is built from 12 residues. CDR1 and CDR2 from the germline V gene are SNHLY and FYNNEI. The V and J ends lost 9 bases and 7 bases, in that order; junction bases with no gene match: 6. Here the CDR3 DNA reads TGTGCCAGAGGCGGGAGTGGGAATGAGCAGTTCTTC. As protein: CARGGSGNEQFF.

J is TRBJ2-5 and V is TRBV29-1; weak D call: TRBD1 (8 bases). Germline lookup yields CDR1 SQVTM and CDR2 ANQGSEA. CDR3 length equals 16 residues. V was trimmed by 4 bases and J by 1 base, leaving 19 bases between them. The CDR3 region is CSVVNDRGLFQETQYF. CDR3 sequence (DNA): TGCAGCGTTGTAAATGACAGGGGACTATTCCAAGAGACCCAGTACTTC.

The chain combines TRBV5-6 with TRBJ2-1; 7 bases map to TRBD2. Germline CDR1 and CDR2: SGHDT and YYEEEE. After removal of 5 bases from V and 7 bases from J, the junction contained 6 bases not matched to a gene. This CDR3 is 13 amino acids long. The chain's CDR3 is CASRPFGGNEQFF. The CDR3 nucleotides read TGTGCCAGCAGGCCCTTCGGGGGGAATGAGCAGTTCTTC.

This clone was seen only a few times. V usage is TRBV5-1 and J usage is TRBJ2-2; the D gene is possibly TRBD2 (6 bases). CDR3 length equals 15 residues. In germline, CDR1 is SGHRS, CDR2 YFSETQ. Trimming stripped 4 bases from V and 4 bases from J, with 14 bases between. This CDR3 reads CASSGGTVTTGELFF. DNA for the CDR3: TGCGCCAGCAGCGGGGGGACGGTAACCACCGGGGAGCTGTTTTTT.

The chain recombines TRBV4-2 with TRBJ2-1; TRBD1 agrees at 8 bases. This CDR3 has 15 residues. Per germline, CDR1 LGHNA and CDR2 YNFKEQ. V lost 4 bases, J lost 7 bases, and 9 bases stayed unmatched. This CDR3 reads CASSLIGTGSNEQFF. As DNA, the CDR3 is TGTGCCAGCAGCCTCATCGGGACAGGTTCTAATGAGCAGTTCTTC.

The chain links TRBV15 to TRBJ1-2, with D hard to call. The CDR3 length is 13 residues. Germline-derived CDR1 and CDR2 are LNHNV and YYDKDF (reference sequence). The ends were cut back, 1 base at V and 6 bases at J, with 9 bases in the middle. The CDR3 spells CATSRGSSDGYTF. The CDR3 DNA follows: TGTGCCACCAGCAGAGGATCGAGCGATGGCTACACCTTC.

This clone was picked up a small number of times. The rearrangement links TRBV5-6 to TRBJ2-7; TRBD2 aligns across 7 bases. The V gene's germline CDR1 is SGHDT and CDR2 YYEEEE. V lost 4 bases, J lost 5 bases, and 15 bases stayed unmatched. The CDR3 covers 16 residues. Here the CDR3 DNA reads TGTGCCAGCAGCACCACCCGGGGACTACCGACGGACGAGCAGTACTTC. It encodes CASSTTRGLPTDEQYF.

This clone was counted a few times. The chain joins TRBV27 to TRBJ2-1, with D tentatively TRBD2 (5 bases). This CDR3 is built from 14 residues. Germline V gene lookup returns CDR1 MNHEY and CDR2 SMNVEV (reference sequence). V shed 4 bases and J shed 8 bases, with 15 bases lying between them. DNA of the CDR3: TGTGCCAGCAGTTCCCGGAGGAGCTGGGATGAGCAGTTCTTC. It translates to CASSSRRSWDEQFF.

CDR3 in amino acids: CASRSHPISGNTIYF. CDR3 coding DNA: TGTGCCAGCAGATCACACCCGATCTCTGGAAACACCATATATTTT. The chain combines TRBV2 with TRBJ1-3; no clear D gene. Germline loops: CDR1 SNHLY, CDR2 FYNNEI. The CDR3 spans 15 residues. Trimming pared 6 bases from V and 0 bases from J, leaving 12 bases between. Looking up the rest from reference TRBV2 and TRBJ1-3 gives the full variable domain: EPEVTQTPSHQVTQMGQEVILRCVPISNHLYFYWYRQILGQKVEFLVSFYNNEISEKSEIFDDQFSVERPDGSNFTLKIRSTKLEDSAMYFCASRSHPISGNTIYFGEGSWLTVV.

This clone was detected only a few times. V usage is TRBV9 and J usage is TRBJ2-1; the D gene is possibly TRBD2 (5 bases). Looked up from germline, CDR1 is SGDLS and CDR2 is YYNGEE. CDR3 length equals 14 residues. V lost 4 bases and J 7 bases, leaving 15 bases between the germline ends. CDR3 sequence: CASSPQLLVNEQFF. Written as DNA, the CDR3 is TGTGCCAGCAGCCCCCAGCTACTAGTAAATGAGCAGTTCTTC. Drawing the rest from reference TRBV9 and TRBJ2-1, the complete variable domain is DSGVTQTPKHLITATGQRVTLRCSPRSGDLSVYWYQQSLDQGLQFLIQYYNGEERAKGNILERFSAQQFPDLHSELNLSSLELGDSALYFCASSPQLLVNEQFFGPGTRLTVL.

This clone was seen more than once but under ten times. This chain joins TRBV27 and TRBJ2-1, with D tentatively TRBD1 (6 bases). V was pared by 4 bases and J by 1 base, with 17 bases between. Germline loops: CDR1 MNHEY, CDR2 SMNVEV (reference sequence). The CDR3 sequence is 17 residues long. The CDR3 DNA reads TGTGCCAGCAGTTCGGGCCTCCGAGGGGGATCCTACAATGAGCAGTTCTTC. Protein sequence: CASSSGLRGGSYNEQFF.

The rearrangement links TRBV7-2 to TRBJ2-4; TRBD1 matches 10 bases. Germline V gene lookup returns CDR1 SGHTA and CDR2 FQGNSA. With 5 bases clipped from V and 0 bases from J, the junction kept 7 bases outside the gene matches. This CDR3 region has 17 residues. The CDR3 DNA reads as TGTGCCAGCAGCGTTTTAAGGACAGGGGGAGCCAAAAACATTCAGTACTTC. It encodes CASSVLRTGGAKNIQYF.